This T cell receptor (beta chain) was identified in a study of early T cells in non-severe SARS-CoV-2 infection. Looking at the study overall: RNA in bulk from unsorted whole blood was sequenced, and chains were unpaired. Study results and caveats: Anti-spike CD8 responses were favored in VDJdb matching, and private and CD4 specificities were missed.

The V gene lost 0 bases and the J gene lost 12 bases, with 20 bases spanning the gap. The CDR3 sequence is 15 residues long. Germline loops: CDR1 DFQATT, CDR2 SNEGSKA (reference sequence). This clonotype was seen repeatedly, ten times or more. Its antigen is currently unknown. Individual cDNA molecules each received unique molecular identifiers attached to them. TCRdb ran MiXCR on the 5' RACE reads and lists one entry per CDR3 protein. This table has about 28,000 distinct CDR3 sequences, 3.5% to 5.5% appearing once. This chain connects TRBV20-1 to TRBJ1-4; tentatively, D is TRBD1 (5 bases). The TCR originated in an adult who was a healthcare worker with PCR-confirmed SARS-CoV-2 infection or an uninfected control (not recorded which). The material sequenced was whole blood, taken at baseline. The CDR3 DNA follows: TGCAGTGCTAGAGATTTCGGACAACCCCTTGGGGAACTGTTTTTT. It encodes CSARDFGQPLGELFF.